The source of this T cell receptor beta chain is a study of Ad26.COV2.S vaccination and SARS-CoV-2 variants. Across the study: Participant was drawn from the COV1001 Ad26.COV2.S trial arm.

V lost 0 bases to trimming and J lost 4 bases, with 13 bases between them. This CDR3 region has 15 residues. Per the germline V gene, CDR1 is SGDLS and CDR2 is YYNGEE. As to treatment: over 15 received Ad26.COV2.S at low or high dose, single or two shots; 5 received placebo; per-sample allocation not given. Following the first vaccine or placebo injection, samples were taken on day 63. Wuhan-strain spike was delivered by a replication-incompetent Ad26 vector. This clone occurred once. Clones were sequenced by immunoSEQ multiplex PCR, and TCRdb holds only the in-frame ones, with some missing. This table has more than 300,000 clones, around four fifths appearing once.

The sequenced sample was peripheral blood, obtained in a trial of Ad26.COV2.S vaccine versus placebo. The receptor's source is a person aged 18-60 years who received the Ad26.COV2.S COVID-19 vaccine or a placebo. The V gene is TRBV9, the J gene TRBJ2-5; TRBD2 might be the D (6 bases). CDR3 sequence: CASSVGGGQLETQYF. DNA of the CDR3: TGTGCCAGCAGCGTAGGAGGAGGGCAGTTAGAGACCCAGTACTTC.